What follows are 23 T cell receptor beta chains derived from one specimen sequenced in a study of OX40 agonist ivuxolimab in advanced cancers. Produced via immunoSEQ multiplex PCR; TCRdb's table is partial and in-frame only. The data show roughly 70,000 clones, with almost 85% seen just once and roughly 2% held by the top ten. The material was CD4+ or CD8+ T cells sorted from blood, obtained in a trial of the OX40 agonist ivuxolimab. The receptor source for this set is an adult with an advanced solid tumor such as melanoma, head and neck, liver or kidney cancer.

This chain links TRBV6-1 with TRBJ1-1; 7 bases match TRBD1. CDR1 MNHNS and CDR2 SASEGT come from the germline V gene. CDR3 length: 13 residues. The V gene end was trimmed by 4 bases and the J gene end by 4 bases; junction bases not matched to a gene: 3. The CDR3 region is CASSATGVTEAFF. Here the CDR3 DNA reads TGTGCCAGCAGTGCCACAGGGGTCACTGAAGCTTTCTTT.

The CDR3: CASSPSRQWWSGANVLTF. DNA for the CDR3: TGTGCCAGCAGCCCAAGCCGACAGTGGTGGTCTGGGGCCAACGTCCTGACTTTC. V usage is TRBV7-9 and J usage is TRBJ2-6; weak D call: TRBD1 (5 bases). Looked up from germline, CDR1 is SEHNR and CDR2 is FQNEAQ (reference sequence). The CDR3 is 18 amino acids. The ends were cut back, 5 bases at V and 1 base at J, with 18 bases in the middle.

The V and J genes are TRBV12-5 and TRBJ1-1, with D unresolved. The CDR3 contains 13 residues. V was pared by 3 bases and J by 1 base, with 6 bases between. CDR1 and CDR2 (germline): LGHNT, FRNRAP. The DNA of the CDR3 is TGTGCTAGTGGTTTAAAAAGGAACACTGAAGCTTTCTTT. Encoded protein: CASGLKRNTEAFF. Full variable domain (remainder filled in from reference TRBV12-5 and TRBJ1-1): DARVTQTPRHKVTEMGQEVTMRCQPILGHNTVFWYRQTMMQGLELLAYFRNRAPLDDSGMPKDRFSAEMPDATLATLKIQPSEPRDSAVYFCASGLKRNTEAFFGQGTRLTVV.

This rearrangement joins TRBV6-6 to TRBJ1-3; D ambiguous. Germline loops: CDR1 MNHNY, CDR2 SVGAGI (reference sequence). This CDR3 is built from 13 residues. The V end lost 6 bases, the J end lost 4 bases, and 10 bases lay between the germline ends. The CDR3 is CASSPPDGNTIYF. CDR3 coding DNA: TGTGCCAGCAGCCCCCCGGACGGAAACACCATATATTTT.

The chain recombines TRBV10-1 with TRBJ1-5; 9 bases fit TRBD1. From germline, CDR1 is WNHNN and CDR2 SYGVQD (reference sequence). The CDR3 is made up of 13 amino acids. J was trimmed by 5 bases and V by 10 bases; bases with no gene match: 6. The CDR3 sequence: CATSDRGDQPQHF. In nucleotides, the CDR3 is TGCGCCACCTCGGACAGGGGCGATCAGCCCCAGCATTTT.

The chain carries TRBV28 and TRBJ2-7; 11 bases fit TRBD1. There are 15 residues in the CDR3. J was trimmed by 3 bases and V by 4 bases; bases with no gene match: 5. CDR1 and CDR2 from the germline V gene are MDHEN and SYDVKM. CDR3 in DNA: TGTGCCAGCAGTTCAGCCGGGACAGGGGGCTACGAGCAGTACTTC. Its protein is CASSSAGTGGYEQYF.

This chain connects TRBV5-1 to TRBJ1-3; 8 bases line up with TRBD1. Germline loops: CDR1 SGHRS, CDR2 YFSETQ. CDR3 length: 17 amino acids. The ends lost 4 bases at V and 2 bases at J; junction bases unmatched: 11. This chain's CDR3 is CASSQYLRGPAGNTIYF. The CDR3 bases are TGCGCCAGCAGCCAATACCTCAGGGGGCCCGCTGGAAACACCATATATTTT. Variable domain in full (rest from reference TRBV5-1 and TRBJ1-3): KAGVTQTPRYLIKTRGQQVTLSCSPISGHRSVSWYQQTPGQGLQFLFEYFSETQRNKGNFPGRFSGRQFSNSRSEMNVSTLELGDSALYLCASSQYLRGPAGNTIYFGEGSWLTVV.

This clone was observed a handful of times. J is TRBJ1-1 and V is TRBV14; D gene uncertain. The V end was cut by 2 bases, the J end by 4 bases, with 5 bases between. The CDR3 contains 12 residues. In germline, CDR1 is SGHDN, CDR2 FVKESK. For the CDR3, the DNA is TGTGCCAGCAGCCAAACCGCCACTGAAGCTTTCTTT. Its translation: CASSQTATEAFF.

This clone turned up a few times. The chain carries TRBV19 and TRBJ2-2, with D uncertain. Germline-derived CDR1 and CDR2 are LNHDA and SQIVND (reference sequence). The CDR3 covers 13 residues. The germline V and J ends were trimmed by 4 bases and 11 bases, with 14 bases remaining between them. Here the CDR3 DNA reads TGTGCCAGTAGTAGAACTTTGTCGGGCGAGCTGTTTTTT. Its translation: CASSRTLSGELFF.

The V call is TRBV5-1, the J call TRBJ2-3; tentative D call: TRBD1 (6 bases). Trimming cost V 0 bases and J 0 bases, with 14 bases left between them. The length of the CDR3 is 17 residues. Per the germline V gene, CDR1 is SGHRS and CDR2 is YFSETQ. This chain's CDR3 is CASSLATGGSSTDTQYF. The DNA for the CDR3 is TGCGCCAGCAGCTTGGCGACAGGCGGATCAAGCACAGATACGCAGTATTTT.

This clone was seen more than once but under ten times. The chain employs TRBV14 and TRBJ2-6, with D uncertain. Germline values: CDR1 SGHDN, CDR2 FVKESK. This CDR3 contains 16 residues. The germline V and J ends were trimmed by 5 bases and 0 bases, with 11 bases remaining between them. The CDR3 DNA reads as TGTGCCAGCAGCTACACATGGGGCTCTGGGGCCAACGTCCTGACTTTC. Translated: CASSYTWGSGANVLTF.

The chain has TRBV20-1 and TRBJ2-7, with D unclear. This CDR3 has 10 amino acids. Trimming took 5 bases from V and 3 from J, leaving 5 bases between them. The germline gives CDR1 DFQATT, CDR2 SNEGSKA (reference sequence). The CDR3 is CSAGRYEQYF. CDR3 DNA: TGCAGTGCTGGCCGCTACGAGCAGTACTTC.

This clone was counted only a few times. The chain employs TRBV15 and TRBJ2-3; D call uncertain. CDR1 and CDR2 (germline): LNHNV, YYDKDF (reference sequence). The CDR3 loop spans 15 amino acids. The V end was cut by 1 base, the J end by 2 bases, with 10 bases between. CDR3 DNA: TGTGCCACCAGCAGAGTCAACCTAGACACAGATACGCAGTATTTT. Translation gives CATSRVNLDTDTQYF. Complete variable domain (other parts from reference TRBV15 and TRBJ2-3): DAMVIQNPRYQVTQFGKPVTLSCSQTLNHNVMYWYQQKSSQAPKLLFHYYDKDFNNEADTPDNFQSRRPNTSFCFLDIRSPGLGDTAMYLCATSRVNLDTDTQYFGPGTRLTVL.

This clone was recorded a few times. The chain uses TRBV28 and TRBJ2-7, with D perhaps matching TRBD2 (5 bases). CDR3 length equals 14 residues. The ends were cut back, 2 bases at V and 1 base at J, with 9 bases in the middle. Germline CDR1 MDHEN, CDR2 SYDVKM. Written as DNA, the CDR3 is TGTGCCAGCAGTTTAGAACTAGAATCCTACGAGCAGTACTTC. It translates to CASSLELESYEQYF.

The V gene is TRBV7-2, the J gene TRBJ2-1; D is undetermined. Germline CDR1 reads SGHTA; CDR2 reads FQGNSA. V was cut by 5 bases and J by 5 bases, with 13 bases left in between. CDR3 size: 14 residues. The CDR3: CASSTWTINNEQFF. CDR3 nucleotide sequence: TGTGCCAGCAGCACATGGACCATAAACAATGAGCAGTTCTTC.

CDR3 sequence (DNA): TGTGCCAGCAGCTTGTACGCCACATCGTCTGGAAACACCATATATTTT. It specifies CASSLYATSSGNTIYF. The rearrangement joins TRBV5-4 to TRBJ1-3, with no clear D. Germline assignment: CDR1 SGHNT and CDR2 YYREEE (reference sequence). The CDR3 is 16 amino acids. The V and J ends lost 1 base and 1 base respectively, with 12 bases between them.

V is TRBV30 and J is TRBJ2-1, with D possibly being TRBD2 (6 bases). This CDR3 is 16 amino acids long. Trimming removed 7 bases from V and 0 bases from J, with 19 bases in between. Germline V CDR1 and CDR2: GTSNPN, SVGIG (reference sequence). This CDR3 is CASYHGTASSYNEQFF. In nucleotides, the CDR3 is TGTGCCTCCTATCACGGGACTGCCAGCTCCTACAATGAGCAGTTCTTC.

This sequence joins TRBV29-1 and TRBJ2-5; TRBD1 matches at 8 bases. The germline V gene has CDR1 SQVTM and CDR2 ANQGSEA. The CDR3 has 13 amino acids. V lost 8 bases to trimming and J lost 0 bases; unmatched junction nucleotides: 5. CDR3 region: CSHRGTNQETQYF. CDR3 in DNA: TGCAGCCACAGGGGGACGAACCAAGAGACCCAGTACTTC.

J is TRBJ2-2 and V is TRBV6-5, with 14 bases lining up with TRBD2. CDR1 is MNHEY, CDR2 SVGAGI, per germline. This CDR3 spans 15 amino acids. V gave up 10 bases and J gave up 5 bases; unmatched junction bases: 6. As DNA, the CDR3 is TGTGCCACATACAGGACTAGCGGGAGGACCGGGGAGCTGTTTTTT. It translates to CATYRTSGRTGELFF.

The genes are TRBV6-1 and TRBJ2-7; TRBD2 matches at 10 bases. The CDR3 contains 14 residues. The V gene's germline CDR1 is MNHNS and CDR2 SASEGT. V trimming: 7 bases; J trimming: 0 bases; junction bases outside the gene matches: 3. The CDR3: CASKSGRASYEQYF. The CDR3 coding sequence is TGTGCCAGCAAAAGCGGGAGGGCCTCCTACGAGCAGTACTTC.

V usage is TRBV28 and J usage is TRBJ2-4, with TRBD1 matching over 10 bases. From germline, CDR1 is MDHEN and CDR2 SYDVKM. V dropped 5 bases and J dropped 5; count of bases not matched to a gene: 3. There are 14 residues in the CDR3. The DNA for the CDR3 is TGTGCCAGCAGTCCTGGGACAGGGGAAAACATTCAGTACTTC. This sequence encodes CASSPGTGENIQYF.

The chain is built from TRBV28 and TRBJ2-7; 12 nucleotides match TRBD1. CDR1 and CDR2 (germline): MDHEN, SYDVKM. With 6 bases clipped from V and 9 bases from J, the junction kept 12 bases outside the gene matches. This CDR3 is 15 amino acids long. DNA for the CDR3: TGTGCCAGCAGACCCTCCGGGACAGGGGGCGATTGGCAGTACTTC. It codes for CASRPSGTGGDWQYF.

CDR3 residues: CASSSAGGYEQYF. Here the CDR3 DNA reads TGCGCCAGCAGCTCGGCGGGAGGTTACGAGCAGTACTTC. The gene calls are TRBV5-1 and TRBJ2-7, with 8 nucleotides matching TRBD2. The ends lost 3 bases at V and 4 bases at J; junction bases unmatched: 3. The CDR3 loop spans 13 amino acids. Looked up from germline, CDR1 is SGHRS and CDR2 is YFSETQ.